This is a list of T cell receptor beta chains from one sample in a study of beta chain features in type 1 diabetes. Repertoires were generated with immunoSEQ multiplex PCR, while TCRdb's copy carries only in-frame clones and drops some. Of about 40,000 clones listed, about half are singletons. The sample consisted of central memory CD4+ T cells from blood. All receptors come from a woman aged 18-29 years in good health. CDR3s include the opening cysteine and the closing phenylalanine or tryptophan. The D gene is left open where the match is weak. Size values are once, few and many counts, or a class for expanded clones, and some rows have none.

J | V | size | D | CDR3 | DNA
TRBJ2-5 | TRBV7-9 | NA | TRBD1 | CASSAGQGFETQYF | TGTGCCAGCAGCGCCGGACAGGGGTTCGAGACCCAGTACTTC
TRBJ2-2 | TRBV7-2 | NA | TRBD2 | CASGRDYHTGELFF | TGTGCCAGCGGCCGGGACTATCACACCGGGGAGCTGTTTTTT
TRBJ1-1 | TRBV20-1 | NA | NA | CSAGGIPEAFF | TGCAGTGCGGGAGGAATCCCTGAAGCTTTCTTT
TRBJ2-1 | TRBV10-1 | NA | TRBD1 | CASSESGQGSDEQFF | TGCGCCAGCAGTGAATCGGGACAGGGTTCGGATGAGCAGTTCTTC
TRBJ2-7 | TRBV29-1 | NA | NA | CSVSSHRVEQYF | TGCAGCGTCTCCTCACACAGGGTCGAGCAGTACTTC
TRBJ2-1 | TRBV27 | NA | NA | CASSSLRYNEQFF | TGTGCCAGCAGTTCCCTCCGGTACAATGAGCAGTTCTTC
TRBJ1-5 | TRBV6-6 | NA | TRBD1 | CASSFEGASNQPQHF | TGTGCCAGCAGTTTCGAGGGGGCTAGCAATCAGCCCCAGCATTTT
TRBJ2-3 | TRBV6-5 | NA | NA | CASTPGGGTDTQYF | TGTGCCAGCACGCCCGGTGGGGGGACAGATACGCAGTATTTT
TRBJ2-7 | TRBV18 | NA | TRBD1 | CASSRGQGDEQYF | TGTGCCAGCTCGCGGGGACAGGGAGACGAGCAGTACTTC
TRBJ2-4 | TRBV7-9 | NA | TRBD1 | CASSRQGGDKNIQYF | TGTGCCAGCAGTCGACAGGGTGGCGACAAAAACATTCAGTACTTC
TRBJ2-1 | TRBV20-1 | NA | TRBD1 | CSVRQGYEQFF | TGCAGTGTCAGACAGGGCTATGAGCAGTTCTTC
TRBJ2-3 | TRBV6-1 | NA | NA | CASSEAPSYTDTQYF | TGTGCCAGCAGTGAAGCGCCGTCCTACACAGATACGCAGTATTTT
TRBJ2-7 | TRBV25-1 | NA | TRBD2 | CASSAATSGGAEEQYF | TGTGCCAGCAGTGCAGCAACTAGCGGGGGGGCCGAGGAGCAGTACTTC
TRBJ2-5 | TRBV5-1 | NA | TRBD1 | CASSFEGARETQYF | TGCGCCAGCAGCTTTGAGGGGGCGCGGGAGACCCAGTACTTC
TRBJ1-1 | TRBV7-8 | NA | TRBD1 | CASSPGTGGMTEAFF | TGTGCCAGCAGCCCAGGGACAGGGGGCATGACTGAAGCTTTCTTT
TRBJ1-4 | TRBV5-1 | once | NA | CASKGGRQGGEKLFF | TGCGCCAGCAAGGGCGGTAGGCAGGGTGGTGAAAAACTGTTTTTT
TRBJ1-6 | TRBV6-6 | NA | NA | CASSKHGQSDSPLHF | TGTGCCAGCAGTAAACACGGACAGTCCGATTCACCCCTCCACTTT
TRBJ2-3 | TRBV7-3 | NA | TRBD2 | CASSPRLAGGRDTQYF | TGTGCCAGCAGCCCCAGACTAGCGGGGGGCCGGGATACGCAGTATTTT
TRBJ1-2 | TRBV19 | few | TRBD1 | CASRGGGGRNYGYTF | TGTGCCAGTAGAGGGGGCGGAGGACGGAACTATGGCTACACCTTC
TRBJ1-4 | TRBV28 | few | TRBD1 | CASSLPGGRVLELFF | TGTGCCAGCAGTTTACCAGGGGGCCGAGTGTTGGAACTGTTTTTT
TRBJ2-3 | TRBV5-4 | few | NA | CASSSTSRTDTQYF | TGTGCCAGCAGCTCGACCTCTAGGACAGATACGCAGTATTTT
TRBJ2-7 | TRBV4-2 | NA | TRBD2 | CASSQTSGSRHEQYF | TGTGCCAGCAGCCAGACTAGCGGCAGTAGACACGAGCAGTACTTC
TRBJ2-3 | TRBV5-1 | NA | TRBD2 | CASRGTGGPTDTQYF | TGCGCCAGCAGAGGGACGGGAGGGCCAACAGATACGCAGTATTTT
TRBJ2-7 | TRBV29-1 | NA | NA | CSVSGEQSSYEQYF | TGCAGCGTGAGCGGAGAACAGAGCTCCTACGAGCAGTACTTC
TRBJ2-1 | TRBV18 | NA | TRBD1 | CASSPWTGDNEQFF | TGTGCCAGCTCACCATGGACAGGGGACAATGAGCAGTTCTTC